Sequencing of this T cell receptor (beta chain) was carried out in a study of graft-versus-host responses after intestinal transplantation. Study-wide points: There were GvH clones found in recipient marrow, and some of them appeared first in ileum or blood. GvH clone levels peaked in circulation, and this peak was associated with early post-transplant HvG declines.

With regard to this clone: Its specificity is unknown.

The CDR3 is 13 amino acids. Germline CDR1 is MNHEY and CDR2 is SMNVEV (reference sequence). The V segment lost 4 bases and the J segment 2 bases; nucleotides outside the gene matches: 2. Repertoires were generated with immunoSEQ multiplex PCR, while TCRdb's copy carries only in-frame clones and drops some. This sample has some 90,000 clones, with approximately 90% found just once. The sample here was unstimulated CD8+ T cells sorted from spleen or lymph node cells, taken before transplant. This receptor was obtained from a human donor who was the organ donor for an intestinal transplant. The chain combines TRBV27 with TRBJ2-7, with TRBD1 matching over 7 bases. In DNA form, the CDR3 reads TGTGCCAGCAGTTCAGGGGGAACCTACGAGCAGTACTTC. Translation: CASSSGGTYEQYF.